The 10 T cell receptor beta chains below all came from one sample that was sequenced in a study of identical twins. MiXCR, applied by TCRdb to the 5' RACE reads, yields one record per CDR3 protein. The sample holds more than 1.5 million distinct CDR3 sequences, under 35% seen once. Sequenced sample: cord blood. These receptors were obtained from a newborn girl in good health.

This clonotype was seen more than once but under ten times. The J gene is TRBJ2-7, the V gene TRBV5-1, with 10 bases lining up with TRBD2. J gave up 1 base and V 4 bases, and 5 bases lay outside the gene matches. The CDR3 runs 15 residues. CDR1 and CDR2 (germline): SGHRS, YFSETQ. CDR3 residues: CASSVTSGESYEQYF. For the CDR3, the DNA is TGCGCCAGCAGCGTCACTAGCGGGGAATCCTACGAGCAGTACTTC. The full variable domain, with the rest looked up from reference TRBV5-1 and TRBJ2-7, is KAGVTQTPRYLIKTRGQQVTLSCSPISGHRSVSWYQQTPGQGLQFLFEYFSETQRNKGNFPGRFSGRQFSNSRSEMNVSTLELGDSALYLCASSVTSGESYEQYFGPGTRLTVT.

This clonotype was seen a few times. The V and J genes are TRBV5-1 and TRBJ1-6; D is unclear. Per the germline V gene, CDR1 is SGHRS and CDR2 is YFSETQ. The germline V and J ends were trimmed by 3 bases and 8 bases, with 12 bases remaining between them. The CDR3 extends over 14 amino acids. DNA of the CDR3: TGCGCCAGCAGCTCTCGGGTCTCGGATTCACCCCTCCACTTT. It encodes CASSSRVSDSPLHF.

This clonotype was counted only a few times. The genes are TRBV20-1 and TRBJ1-6; perhaps TRBD1 as D (5 bases). The CDR3 extends over 14 amino acids. CDR1 is DFQATT, CDR2 SNEGSKA, per germline (reference sequence). Trimming shortened V by 1 base and J by 10 bases, and 14 bases separated the two germline ends. CDR3 amino acids: CSARAAGAKSPLHF. The CDR3 DNA reads as TGCAGTGCTAGAGCGGCCGGGGCAAAATCACCCCTCCACTTT.

The chain links TRBV5-1 to TRBJ2-1, with unresolved D. The last part of the DNA fits TRBJ2-7 better; the J call may be wrong. The CDR3 is 14 amino acids. Germline-derived CDR1 and CDR2 are SGHRS and YFSETQ. CDR3 in amino acids: CASSLYPASYEQYF. The CDR3 nucleotides read TGCGCCAGCAGCTTGTACCCGGCGAGTTACGAGCAGTACTTC.

J is TRBJ2-7 and V is TRBV7-9; D remains ambiguous. The better agreement between TRBJ2-5 and the DNA end casts doubt on the J call. The V gene's germline CDR1 is SEHNR and CDR2 FQNEAQ (reference sequence). CDR3 length: 13 residues. The CDR3 DNA reads TGTGCCAGCAGCTTACCACCGGAACAGACCCAGTACTTC. This codes for CASSLPPEQTQYF.

The V call is TRBV5-5, the J call TRBJ2-5, with 9 bases lining up with TRBD1. The germline V gene has CDR1 SGHKS and CDR2 YYEKEE (reference sequence). The CDR3 is 16 amino acids. J was trimmed by 5 bases and V by 2 bases; bases with no gene match: 10. CDR3 sequence (DNA): TGTGCCAGCAGCTTCCTCCAGGGACAGGGAATTGAGACCCAGTACTTC. It encodes CASSFLQGQGIETQYF.

The chain couples TRBV27 to TRBJ2-1, with TRBD1 identical over 7 bases. Germline V gives CDR1 MNHEY, CDR2 SMNVEV (reference sequence). With V trimmed by 7 bases and J by 10 bases, 10 bases remained unmatched. The CDR3 length is 13 residues. The CDR3 sequence: CASTKTGYHEQFF. In DNA, the CDR3 is TGTGCCAGCACCAAGACAGGGTACCACGAGCAGTTCTTC.

In its sample, this clonotype was seen a few times. The gene calls are TRBV28 and TRBJ2-1; D is ambiguous. The germline gives CDR1 MDHEN, CDR2 SYDVKM. The CDR3 covers 15 residues. Between the trimmed V and J ends, which lost 5 bases and 3 bases, there was a span of 14 bases. In DNA, the CDR3 is TGTGCCAGCAGTACCCCTGGGGTATTCTACAATGAGCAGTTCTTC. This codes for CASSTPGVFYNEQFF.

This clonotype was detected ten times or more. The rearrangement joins TRBV6-5 to TRBJ2-7, with 7 bases identical to TRBD1. Germline values: CDR1 MNHEY, CDR2 SVGAGI. The J segment lost 2 bases and the V segment lost 2 bases, leaving 3 bases of the junction unmatched. This CDR3 region has 14 residues. The DNA of the CDR3 is TGTGCCAGCAGTTACCGGGACAGCCCCTACGAGCAGTACTTC. This codes for CASSYRDSPYEQYF.

This clonotype has a handful of counts. This chain connects TRBV28 to TRBJ1-5; 8 positions match TRBD1. The trim removed 3 bases at V and 4 bases at J, leaving 5 bases unmatched. This CDR3 comprises 15 residues. Per germline, CDR1 MDHEN and CDR2 SYDVKM. The CDR3 region is CASSFRGPLNQPQHF. The CDR3 DNA reads as TGTGCCAGCAGTTTCAGGGGGCCTCTTAATCAGCCCCAGCATTTT.